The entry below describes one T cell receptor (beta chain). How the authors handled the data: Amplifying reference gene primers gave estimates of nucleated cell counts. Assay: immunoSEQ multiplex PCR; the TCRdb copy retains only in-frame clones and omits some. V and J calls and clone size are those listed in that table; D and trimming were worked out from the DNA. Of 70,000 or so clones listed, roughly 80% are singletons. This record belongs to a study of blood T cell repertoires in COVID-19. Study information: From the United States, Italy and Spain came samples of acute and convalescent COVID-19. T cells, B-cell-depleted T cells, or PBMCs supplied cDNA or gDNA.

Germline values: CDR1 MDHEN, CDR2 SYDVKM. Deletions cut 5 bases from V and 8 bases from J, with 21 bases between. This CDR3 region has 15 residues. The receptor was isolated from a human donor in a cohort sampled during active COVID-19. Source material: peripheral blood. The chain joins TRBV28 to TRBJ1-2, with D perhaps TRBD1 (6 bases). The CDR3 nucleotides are TGTGCCAGCAGTACGACAGGATTCCCTTTCGGCGGCTACACCTTC. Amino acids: CASSTTGFPFGGYTF.